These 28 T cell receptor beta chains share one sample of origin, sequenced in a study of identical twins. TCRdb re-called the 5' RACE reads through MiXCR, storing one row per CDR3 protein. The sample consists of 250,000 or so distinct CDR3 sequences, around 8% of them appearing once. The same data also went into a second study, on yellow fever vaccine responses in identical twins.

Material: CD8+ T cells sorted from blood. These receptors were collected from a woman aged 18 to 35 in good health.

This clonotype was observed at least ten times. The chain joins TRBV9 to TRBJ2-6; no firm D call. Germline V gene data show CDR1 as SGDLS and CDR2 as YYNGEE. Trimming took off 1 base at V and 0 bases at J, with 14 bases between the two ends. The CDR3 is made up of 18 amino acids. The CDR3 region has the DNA TGTGCCAGCAGCGTACATCATAGTGCAAGCTCTGGGGCCAACGTCCTGACTTTC. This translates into CASSVHHSASSGANVLTF.

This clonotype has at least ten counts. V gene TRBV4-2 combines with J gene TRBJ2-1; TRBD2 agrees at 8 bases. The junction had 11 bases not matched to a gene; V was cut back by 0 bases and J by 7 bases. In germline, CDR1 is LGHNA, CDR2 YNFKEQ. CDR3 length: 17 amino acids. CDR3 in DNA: TGTGCCAGCAGCCAAGAAAGTATAACTAGCGGACCGAATGAGCAGTTCTTC. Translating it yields CASSQESITSGPNEQFF.

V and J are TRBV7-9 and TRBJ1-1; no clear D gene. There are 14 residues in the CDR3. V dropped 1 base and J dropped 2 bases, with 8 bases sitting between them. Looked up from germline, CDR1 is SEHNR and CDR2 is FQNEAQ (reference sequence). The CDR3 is CASSLGVVNTEAFF. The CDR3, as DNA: TGTGCCAGCAGCTTAGGTGTGGTTAACACTGAAGCTTTCTTT.

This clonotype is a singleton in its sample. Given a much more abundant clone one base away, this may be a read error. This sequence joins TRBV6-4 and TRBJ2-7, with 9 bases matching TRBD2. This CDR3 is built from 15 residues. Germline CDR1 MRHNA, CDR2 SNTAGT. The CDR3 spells CACSEVAGEVYEQYF. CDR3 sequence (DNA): TGTGCCTGCAGTGAAGTAGCGGGAGAGGTCTACGAGCAGTACTTC.

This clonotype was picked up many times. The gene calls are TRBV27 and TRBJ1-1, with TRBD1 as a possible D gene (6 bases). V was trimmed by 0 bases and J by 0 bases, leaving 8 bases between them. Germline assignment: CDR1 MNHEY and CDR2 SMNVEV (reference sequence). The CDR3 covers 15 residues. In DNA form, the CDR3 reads TGTGCCAGCAGTTTATCGCCAGGGGTGAACACTGAAGCTTTCTTT. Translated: CASSLSPGVNTEAFF.

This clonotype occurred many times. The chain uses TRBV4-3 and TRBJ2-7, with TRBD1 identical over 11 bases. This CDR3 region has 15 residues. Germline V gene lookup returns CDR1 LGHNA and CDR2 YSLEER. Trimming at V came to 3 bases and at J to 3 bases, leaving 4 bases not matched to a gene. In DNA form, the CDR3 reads TGCGCCAGCAGCCAGGGACAGGGGGTCTTCTACGAGCAGTACTTC. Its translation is CASSQGQGVFYEQYF.

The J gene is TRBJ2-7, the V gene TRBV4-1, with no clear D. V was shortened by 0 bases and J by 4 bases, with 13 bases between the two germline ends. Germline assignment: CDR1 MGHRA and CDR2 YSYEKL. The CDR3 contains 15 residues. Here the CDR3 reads CASSQDKDIRYEQYF. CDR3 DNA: TGCGCCAGCAGCCAAGATAAAGACATCAGATACGAGCAGTACTTC.

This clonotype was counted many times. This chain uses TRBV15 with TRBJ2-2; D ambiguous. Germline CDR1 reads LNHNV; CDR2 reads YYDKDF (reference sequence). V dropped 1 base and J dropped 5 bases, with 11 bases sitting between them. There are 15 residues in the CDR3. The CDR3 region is CATSRVDLETGELFF. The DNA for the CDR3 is TGTGCCACCAGCAGAGTTGATTTGGAGACCGGGGAGCTGTTTTTT.

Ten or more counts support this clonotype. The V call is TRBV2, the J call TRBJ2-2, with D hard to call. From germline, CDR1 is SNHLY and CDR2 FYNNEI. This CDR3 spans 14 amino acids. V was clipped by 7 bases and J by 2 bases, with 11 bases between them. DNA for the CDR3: TGTGCCAGCATGGCTAGGGCTAACACCGGGGAGCTGTTTTTT. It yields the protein CASMARANTGELFF.

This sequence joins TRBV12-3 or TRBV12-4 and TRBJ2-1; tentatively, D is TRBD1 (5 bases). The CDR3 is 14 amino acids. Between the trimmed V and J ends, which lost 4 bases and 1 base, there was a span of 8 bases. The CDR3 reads CASSSGFSYNEQFF. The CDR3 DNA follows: TGTGCCAGCAGTTCAGGGTTTTCCTACAATGAGCAGTTCTTC.

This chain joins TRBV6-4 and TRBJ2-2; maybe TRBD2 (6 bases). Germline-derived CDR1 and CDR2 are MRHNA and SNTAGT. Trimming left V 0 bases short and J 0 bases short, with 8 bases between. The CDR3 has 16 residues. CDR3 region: CASSDSGGSNTGELFF. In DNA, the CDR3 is TGTGCCAGCAGTGACTCGGGGGGATCGAACACCGGGGAGCTGTTTTTT.

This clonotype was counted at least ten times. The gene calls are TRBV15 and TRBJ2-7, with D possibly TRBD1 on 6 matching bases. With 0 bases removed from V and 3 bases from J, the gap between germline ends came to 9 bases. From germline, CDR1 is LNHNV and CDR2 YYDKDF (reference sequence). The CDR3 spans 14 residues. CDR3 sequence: CATSRDPRGYEQYF. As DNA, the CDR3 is TGTGCCACCAGCAGAGACCCCAGGGGCTACGAGCAGTACTTC.

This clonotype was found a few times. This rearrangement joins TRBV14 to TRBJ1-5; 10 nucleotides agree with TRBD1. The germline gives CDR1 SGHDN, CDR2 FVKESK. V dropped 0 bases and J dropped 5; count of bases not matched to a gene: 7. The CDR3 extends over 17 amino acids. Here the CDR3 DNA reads TGTGCCAGCAGCCAAGATGGATGGGACAGGGGCGATCAGCCCCAGCATTTT. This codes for CASSQDGWDRGDQPQHF.

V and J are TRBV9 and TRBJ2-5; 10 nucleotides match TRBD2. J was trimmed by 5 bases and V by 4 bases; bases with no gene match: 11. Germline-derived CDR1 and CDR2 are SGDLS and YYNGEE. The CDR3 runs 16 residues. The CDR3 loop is CASSPPPLAGSETQYF. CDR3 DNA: TGTGCCAGCAGCCCTCCCCCACTAGCGGGATCGGAGACCCAGTACTTC. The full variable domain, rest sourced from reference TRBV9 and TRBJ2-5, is DSGVTQTPKHLITATGQRVTLRCSPRSGDLSVYWYQQSLDQGLQFLIQYYNGEERAKGNILERFSAQQFPDLHSELNLSSLELGDSALYFCASSPPPLAGSETQYFGPGTRLLVL.

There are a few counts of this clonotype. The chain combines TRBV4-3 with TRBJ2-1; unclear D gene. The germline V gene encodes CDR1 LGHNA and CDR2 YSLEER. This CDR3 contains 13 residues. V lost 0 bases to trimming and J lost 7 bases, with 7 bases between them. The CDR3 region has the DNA TGCGCCAGCAGCCAAGAACAGTTTAATGAGCAGTTCTTC. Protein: CASSQEQFNEQFF.

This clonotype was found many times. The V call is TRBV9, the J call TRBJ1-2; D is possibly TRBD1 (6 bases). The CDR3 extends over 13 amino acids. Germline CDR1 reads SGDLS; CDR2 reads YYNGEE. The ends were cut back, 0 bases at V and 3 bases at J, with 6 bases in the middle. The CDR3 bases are TGTGCCAGCAGCGTAGGGACAGACTATGGCTACACCTTC. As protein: CASSVGTDYGYTF.

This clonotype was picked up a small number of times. CDR3 loop: CASSEDMAGTKLQETQYF. The CDR3 coding sequence is TGTGCCAGCAGTGAAGATATGGCCGGGACTAAATTACAAGAGACCCAGTACTTC. V usage is TRBV2 and J usage is TRBJ2-5; 7 bases map to TRBD2. Germline CDR1 reads SNHLY; CDR2 reads FYNNEI. This CDR3 contains 18 residues. The ends lost 1 base at V and 2 bases at J; junction bases unmatched: 13.

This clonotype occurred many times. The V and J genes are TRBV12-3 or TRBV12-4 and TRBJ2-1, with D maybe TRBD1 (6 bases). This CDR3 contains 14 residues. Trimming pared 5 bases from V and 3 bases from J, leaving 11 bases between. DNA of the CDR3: TGTGCCAGCAGTGCAGGGGAGAGCTACAATGAGCAGTTCTTC. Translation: CASSAGESYNEQFF.

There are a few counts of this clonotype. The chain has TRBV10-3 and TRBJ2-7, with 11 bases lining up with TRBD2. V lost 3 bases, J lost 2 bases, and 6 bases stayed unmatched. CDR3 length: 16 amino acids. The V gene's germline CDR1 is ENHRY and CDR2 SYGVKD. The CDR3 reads CAISDSLAGAPYEQYF. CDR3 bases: TGTGCCATCAGTGATTCACTAGCGGGGGCCCCCTACGAGCAGTACTTC.

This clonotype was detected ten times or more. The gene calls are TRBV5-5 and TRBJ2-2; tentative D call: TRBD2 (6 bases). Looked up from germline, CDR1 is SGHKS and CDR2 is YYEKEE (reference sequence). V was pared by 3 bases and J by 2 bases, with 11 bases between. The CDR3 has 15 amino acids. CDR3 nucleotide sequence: TGTGCCAGCAGCTACCCCGGGACTAACACCGGGGAGCTGTTTTTT. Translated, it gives CASSYPGTNTGELFF.

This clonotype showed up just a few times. CDR3: CSVRNRDNSYEQYF. The CDR3 nucleotides are TGCAGTGTAAGGAACCGGGACAACTCCTACGAGCAGTACTTC. The rearrangement joins TRBV20-1 to TRBJ2-7, with D possibly matching TRBD1 (6 bases). Germline V gene sequence: CDR1 DFQATT, CDR2 SNEGSKA (reference sequence). The germline V and J ends were trimmed by 7 bases and 0 bases, with 16 bases remaining between them. This CDR3 is built from 14 residues.

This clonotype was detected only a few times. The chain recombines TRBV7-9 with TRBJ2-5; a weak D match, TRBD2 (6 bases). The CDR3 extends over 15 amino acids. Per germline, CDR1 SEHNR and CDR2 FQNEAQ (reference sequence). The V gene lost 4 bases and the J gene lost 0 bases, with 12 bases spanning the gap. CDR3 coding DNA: TGTGCCAGCAGCTCAGCTAAGCGGGACCAAGAGACCCAGTACTTC. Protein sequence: CASSSAKRDQETQYF.

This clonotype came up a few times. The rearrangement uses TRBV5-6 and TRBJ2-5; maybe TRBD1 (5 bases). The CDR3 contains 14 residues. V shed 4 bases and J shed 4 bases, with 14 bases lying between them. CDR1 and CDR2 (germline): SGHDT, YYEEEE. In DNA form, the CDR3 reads TGTGCCAGCAGCCCTGTGGCAGGGCTAGAGACCCAGTACTTC. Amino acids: CASSPVAGLETQYF.

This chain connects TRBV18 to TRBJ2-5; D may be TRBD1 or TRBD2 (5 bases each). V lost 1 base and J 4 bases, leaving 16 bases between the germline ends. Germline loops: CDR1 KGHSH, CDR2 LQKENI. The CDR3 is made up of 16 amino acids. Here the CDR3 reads CASSPLLGEGTETQYF. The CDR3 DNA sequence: TGTGCCAGCTCACCACTCCTCGGTGAGGGGACAGAGACCCAGTACTTC. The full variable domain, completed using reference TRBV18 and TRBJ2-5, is NAGVMQNPRHLVRRRGQEARLRCSPMKGHSHVYWYRQLPEEGLKFMVYLQKENIIDESGMPKERFSAEFPKEGPSILRIQQVVRGDSAAYFCASSPLLGEGTETQYFGPGTRLLVL.

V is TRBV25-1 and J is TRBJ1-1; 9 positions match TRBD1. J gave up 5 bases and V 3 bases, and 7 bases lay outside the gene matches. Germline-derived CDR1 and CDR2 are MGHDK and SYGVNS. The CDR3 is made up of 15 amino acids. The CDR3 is CASSDPTGGGTEAFF. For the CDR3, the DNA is TGTGCCAGCAGTGACCCGACAGGGGGAGGAACTGAAGCTTTCTTT. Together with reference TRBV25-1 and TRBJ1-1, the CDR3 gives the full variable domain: EADIYQTPRYLVIGTGKKITLECSQTMGHDKMYWYQQDPGMELHLIHYSYGVNSTEKGDLSSESTVSRIRTEHFPLTLESARPSHTSQYLCASSDPTGGGTEAFFGQGTRLTVV.

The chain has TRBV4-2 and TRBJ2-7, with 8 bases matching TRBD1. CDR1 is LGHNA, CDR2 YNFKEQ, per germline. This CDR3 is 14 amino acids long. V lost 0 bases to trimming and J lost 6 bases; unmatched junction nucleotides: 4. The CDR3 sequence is CASSQDSQGVEQYF. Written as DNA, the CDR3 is TGTGCCAGCAGCCAAGATTCACAGGGGGTCGAGCAGTACTTC.

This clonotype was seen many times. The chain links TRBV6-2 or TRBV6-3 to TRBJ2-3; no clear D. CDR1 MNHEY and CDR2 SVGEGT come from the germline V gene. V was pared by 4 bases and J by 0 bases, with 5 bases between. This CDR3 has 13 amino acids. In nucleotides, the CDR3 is TGTGCCAGCAGTTGGTATAGCACAGATACGCAGTATTTT. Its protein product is CASSWYSTDTQYF.

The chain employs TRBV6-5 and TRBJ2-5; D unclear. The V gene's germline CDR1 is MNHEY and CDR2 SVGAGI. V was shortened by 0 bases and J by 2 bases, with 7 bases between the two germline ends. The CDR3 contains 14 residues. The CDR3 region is CASSYSGTQETQYF. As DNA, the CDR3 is TGTGCCAGCAGTTACTCGGGAACTCAAGAGACCCAGTACTTC.